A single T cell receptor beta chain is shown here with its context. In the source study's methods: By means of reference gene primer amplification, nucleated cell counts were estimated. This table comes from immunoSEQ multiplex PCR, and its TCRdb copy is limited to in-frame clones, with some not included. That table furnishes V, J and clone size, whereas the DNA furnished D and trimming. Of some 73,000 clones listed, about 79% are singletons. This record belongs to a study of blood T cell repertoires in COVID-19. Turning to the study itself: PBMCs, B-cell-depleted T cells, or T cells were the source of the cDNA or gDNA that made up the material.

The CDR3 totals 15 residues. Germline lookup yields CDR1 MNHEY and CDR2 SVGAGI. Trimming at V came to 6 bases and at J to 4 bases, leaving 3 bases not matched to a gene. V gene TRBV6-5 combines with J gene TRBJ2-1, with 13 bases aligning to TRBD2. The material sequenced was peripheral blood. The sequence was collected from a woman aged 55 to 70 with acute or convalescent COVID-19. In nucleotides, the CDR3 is TGTGCCAGCAGACTAGCGGGGGGGAAATACAATGAGCAGTTCTTC. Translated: CASRLAGGKYNEQFF.